The 17 T cell receptor beta chains below come from one sample, sequenced in a study of shared clonotypes between healthy human individuals. CD45RO negativity and positive selection for CCR7 defined naive CD8 cells, a population that excluded terminally differentiated effector memory CD45RA+ cells. Only in-frame clones appear in the TCRdb table, and some are missing; sequencing was by immunoSEQ multiplex PCR. Among some 2.1 million clones, 93% were seen once, and the ten largest hold approximately 1.7%. The sequenced sample consisted of naive CD8+ T cells from PBMCs. The receptors derive from a man younger than 30 in good health. Some clones in this sample may be carry-over from other donors' samples.

The chain joins TRBV5-6 to TRBJ2-7; TRBD2 aligns across 11 bases. The J segment lost 4 bases and the V segment lost 3 bases, leaving 6 bases of the junction unmatched. The CDR3 runs 15 residues. Germline V gene data show CDR1 as SGHDT and CDR2 as YYEEEE. The CDR3 region has the DNA TGTGCCAGCAGCTCGGGACTAGCGGAGCTTTACGAGCAGTACTTC. Encoded protein: CASSSGLAELYEQYF.

The chain couples TRBV7-2 to TRBJ1-1; D might be TRBD1 (6 bases). Germline-derived CDR1 and CDR2 are SGHTA and FQGNSA. The V end lost 5 bases, the J end lost 4 bases, and 14 bases lay between the germline ends. The CDR3 has 14 amino acids. CDR3 bases: TGTGCCAGCAGCAAGTCGGGGGGCGGCACTGAAGCTTTCTTT. This translates into CASSKSGGGTEAFF.

The rearrangement joins TRBV28 to TRBJ2-7, with D possibly called TRBD1 or TRBD2 (5 bases each). Germline loops: CDR1 MDHEN, CDR2 SYDVKM. The CDR3 is 14 residues long. V lost 6 bases, J lost 3 bases, and 15 bases lay in between. CDR3 sequence (DNA): TGTGCCAGCAGCTCGGGATTAGGGGACTACGAGCAGTACTTC. This encodes CASSSGLGDYEQYF.

The chain joins TRBV5-4 to TRBJ2-2; D gene ambiguous. Germline V gives CDR1 SGHNT, CDR2 YYREEE (reference sequence). This CDR3 is 12 amino acids long. With 2 bases removed from V and 6 bases from J, the gap between germline ends came to 5 bases. This chain's CDR3 is CASSFLAGELFF. The CDR3 DNA sequence: TGTGCCAGCAGCTTTCTTGCCGGGGAGCTGTTTTTT.

The sample holds a few counts of this clone. The CDR3 is CASSPRAPSSNTGELFF. The CDR3 DNA reads as TGTGCCAGCTCACCACGGGCGCCCAGCTCGAACACCGGGGAGCTGTTTTTT. The chain has TRBV18 and TRBJ2-2; D gene uncertain. The V gene's germline CDR1 is KGHSH and CDR2 LQKENI. The CDR3 length is 17 residues. V shed 1 base and J shed 0 bases, with 12 bases lying between them.

This sequence joins TRBV15 and TRBJ2-7; 7 nucleotides agree with TRBD1. Germline V gene sequence: CDR1 LNHNV, CDR2 YYDKDF (reference sequence). V lost 5 bases, J lost 7 bases, and 8 bases stayed unmatched. This CDR3 region has 13 residues. In DNA, the CDR3 is TGTGCCACCAGCGTGGTGGGGGACAGAGAGCAGTACTTC. Translated: CATSVVGDREQYF. Together with reference TRBV15 and TRBJ2-7, the CDR3 gives the full variable domain: DAMVIQNPRYQVTQFGKPVTLSCSQTLNHNVMYWYQQKSSQAPKLLFHYYDKDFNNEADTPDNFQSRRPNTSFCFLDIRSPGLGDTAMYLCATSVVGDREQYFGPGTRLTVT.

The chain combines TRBV7-9 with TRBJ2-7; tentatively, D is TRBD1 or TRBD2 (5 bases each). In germline, CDR1 is SEHNR, CDR2 FQNEAQ (reference sequence). The CDR3 has 18 amino acids. Trimming took off 6 bases at V and 0 bases at J, with 24 bases between the two ends. CDR3 residues: CASRRADQGYLSSYEQYF. The CDR3, as DNA: TGTGCCAGCAGGAGGGCCGATCAGGGATACCTGAGCTCCTACGAGCAGTACTTC.

Of note for this clone: Distinct nucleotide sequences in the sample also encode this CDR3. V usage is TRBV6-5 and J usage is TRBJ1-1; D remains unclear. The CDR3 runs to 13 residues. CDR1 MNHEY and CDR2 SVGAGI come from the germline V gene. Trimming left V 0 bases short and J 2 bases short, with 4 bases between. CDR3 sequence (DNA): TGTGCCAGCAGTTACTCCAGTAACACTGAAGCTTTCTTT. Encoded protein: CASSYSSNTEAFF.

The chain links TRBV7-2 to TRBJ2-7; D might be TRBD2 (7 bases). CDR3 length: 15 amino acids. V dropped 4 bases and J dropped 0 bases, with 13 bases sitting between them. CDR1 is SGHTA, CDR2 FQGNSA, per germline. The CDR3 spells CASSYQAGHSYEQYF. The CDR3 DNA follows: TGTGCCAGCAGCTACCAAGCGGGACACTCCTACGAGCAGTACTTC.

The V and J genes are TRBV5-8 and TRBJ2-7; D gene unclear. The germline V gene encodes CDR1 SGHTS and CDR2 YDEGEE. This CDR3 spans 14 amino acids. V shed 2 bases and J shed 3 bases, with 12 bases lying between them. DNA of the CDR3: TGTGCCAGCAGCTTCGCAGGAGACCTCTACGAGCAGTACTTC. The encoded protein is CASSFAGDLYEQYF.

This clone was seen a few times. The same CDR3 arises from other DNA sequences in this sample as well. J is TRBJ1-1 and V is TRBV29-1, with D perhaps matching TRBD1 (5 bases). The V end was cut by 6 bases, the J end by 3 bases, with 5 bases between. The CDR3 loop spans 10 amino acids. From germline, CDR1 is SQVTM and CDR2 ANQGSEA. The CDR3 spells CSVGDTEAFF. DNA of the CDR3: TGCAGCGTAGGGGACACTGAAGCTTTCTTT.

V is TRBV7-9 and J is TRBJ1-4; tentative D call: TRBD1 (5 bases). CDR3 length: 13 residues. The ends were cut back, 5 bases at V and 10 bases at J, with 14 bases in the middle. CDR1 is SEHNR and CDR2 is FQNEAQ in the germline V gene (reference sequence). For the CDR3, the DNA is TGTGCCAGCAGCCAGGGACGTGACGGAAAACTGTTTTTT. Residues: CASSQGRDGKLFF. The full variable domain, with the rest looked up from reference TRBV7-9 and TRBJ1-4, is DTGVSQNPRHKITKRGQNVTFRCDPISEHNRLYWYRQTLGQGPEFLTYFQNEAQLEKSRLLSDRFSAERPKGSFSTLEIQRTEQGDSAMYLCASSQGRDGKLFFGSGTQLSVL.

The chain carries TRBV7-9 and TRBJ2-5; 8 positions match TRBD1. This CDR3 comprises 15 residues. Germline CDR1 and CDR2: SEHNR and FQNEAQ (reference sequence). V lost 4 bases to trimming and J lost 2 bases; unmatched junction nucleotides: 6. The CDR3 reads CASSSTDRAQETQYF. For the CDR3, the DNA is TGTGCCAGCAGCTCCACGGACAGGGCGCAAGAGACCCAGTACTTC.

The chain uses TRBV4-1 and TRBJ1-2; TRBD1 agrees at 8 bases. Germline CDR1 and CDR2: MGHRA and YSYEKL. V was clipped by 3 bases and J by 2 bases; unmatched bases: 5. CDR3 length equals 15 residues. The CDR3 region has the DNA TGCGCCAGCAGCCAGGGGACAGGCGACAACTATGGCTACACCTTC. Translated, it gives CASSQGTGDNYGYTF.

About this clone: This sample also contains other DNA sequences that code for the same CDR3. The gene calls are TRBV27 and TRBJ1-2, with D perhaps matching TRBD1 (5 bases). Germline V lookup: CDR1 MNHEY, CDR2 SMNVEV (reference sequence). Trimming left V 3 bases short and J 6 bases short, with 11 bases between. The CDR3 loop spans 13 amino acids. The CDR3 spells CASSLGGVNGYTF. The CDR3 DNA sequence: TGTGCCAGCAGTTTGGGGGGGGTTAATGGCTACACCTTC.

The chain employs TRBV18 and TRBJ1-2; a weak D match, TRBD1 (6 bases). The germline CDR1 and CDR2 sequences are KGHSH and LQKENI. The CDR3 runs 19 residues. Trimming left V 2 bases short and J 4 bases short, with 26 bases between. Here the CDR3 reads CASSPSLSPGGQIFYGYTF. The CDR3 DNA follows: TGTGCCAGCTCACCATCCCTTTCCCCCGGGGGACAAATTTTCTATGGCTACACCTTC.

The V and J genes are TRBV29-1 and TRBJ2-1; TRBD1 is a possible D gene (6 bases). V was clipped by 6 bases and J by 6 bases, with 9 bases between them. CDR1 and CDR2 from the germline V gene are SQVTM and ANQGSEA. The CDR3 has 11 amino acids. CDR3 DNA: TGCAGCGTATGGACAGTCAATGAGCAGTTCTTC. This encodes CSVWTVNEQFF.